This T cell receptor beta chain appears in the sequencing data of a study of cytomegalovirus exposure and HLA in healthy donors. Whole-study results and caveats: A list of 164 TCR beta chains associated with cytomegalovirus was given. In presence/absence analyses, roughly uniform sequencing depth across donors was assumed.

PCR involved 60 Vbeta and 13 Jbeta primers. Repertoires were generated with immunoSEQ multiplex PCR, while TCRdb's copy carries only in-frame clones and drops some. The repertoire holds about 150,000 clones, approximately 78% seen once, with roughly 8% in the top ten. The CDR3 extends over 16 amino acids. Germline-derived CDR1 and CDR2 are LNHDA and SQIVND (reference sequence). Deletions cut 3 bases from V and 7 bases from J, with 21 bases between. Comment on this clone: Antigen specificity is unknown.

The sequenced material came from PBMCs. The clonotype was recovered from a woman aged 50 to 60 in good health and CMV-seropositive. V is TRBV19 and J is TRBJ2-5, with D maybe TRBD1 (5 bases). The CDR3 loop reads CASSILLGQGMGTQYF. DNA of the CDR3: TGTGCCAGTAGTATCCTACTGGGGCAGGGTATGGGGACCCAGTACTTC.